This T cell receptor beta chain comes out of a study of CD8+ T cells in alopecia areata. Overall study findings and caveats: Normal scalp showed lower clonality than lesional scalp, especially alopecia totalis/universalis. Whereas mice showed it more clearly, TCR sharing across patients was murkier, possibly because of HLA. Sequencing of scalp samples also includes resident alphabeta T cells from normal skin.

Comments on this clone: Its antigen is still unknown. One end of the junction varies from germline; a read error may be responsible.

Following extraction, RNA underwent reverse transcription to cDNA, which served as the sequencing template. Sequencing was performed with immunoSEQ multiplex PCR; in TCRdb, only in-frame clones are kept and a portion is missing. The sample shows 93,000 or so clones, around 60% of them seen only once. PBMC-derived CD4+ and CD8+ T cells were sorted. The CDR3 is made up of 12 amino acids. The germline gives CDR1 GTSNPN, CDR2 SVGIG (reference sequence). Sequenced input: CD4+ T cells sorted from blood. The sequence derives from a human donor in good health. The chain couples TRBV30 to TRBJ2-5, with unresolved D. CDR3 region: CAWSIGQEAQYF. CDR3 coding DNA: TGTGCCTGGAGTATAGGGCAAGAGGCCCAGTACTTC.